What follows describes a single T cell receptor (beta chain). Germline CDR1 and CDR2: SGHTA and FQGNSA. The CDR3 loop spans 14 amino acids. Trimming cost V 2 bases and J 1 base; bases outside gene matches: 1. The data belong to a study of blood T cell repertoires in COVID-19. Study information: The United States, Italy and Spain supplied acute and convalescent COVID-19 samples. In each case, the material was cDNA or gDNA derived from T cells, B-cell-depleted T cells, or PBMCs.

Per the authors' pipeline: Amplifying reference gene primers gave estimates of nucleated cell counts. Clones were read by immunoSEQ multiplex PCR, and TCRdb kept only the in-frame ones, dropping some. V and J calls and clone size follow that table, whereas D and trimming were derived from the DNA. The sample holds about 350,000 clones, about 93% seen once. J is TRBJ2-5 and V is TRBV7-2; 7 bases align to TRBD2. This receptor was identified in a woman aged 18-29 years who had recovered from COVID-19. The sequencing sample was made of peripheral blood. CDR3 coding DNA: TGTGCCAGCAGCTTACGCGGGAGCCAAGAGACCCAGTACTTC. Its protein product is CASSLRGSQETQYF.